The rows below give T cell receptor beta chains drawn from one sample of a study of cytotoxic CD8 clonotypes in ibrutinib-treated CLL. The repertoire was sequenced with immunoSEQ multiplex PCR; TCRdb's copy has only in-frame clones and lacks some. The sample has fewer than 85,000 clones, 75% to 85% seen once; the top ten hold 4.8%. This specimen consisted of PBMCs, obtained after 12 months of ibrutinib treatment. The receptors here all came from a human donor with chronic lymphocytic leukemia. CDR3s include the opening cysteine and the closing phenylalanine or tryptophan. The order of the fields is clone size, J gene, D gene, V gene, CDR3 DNA, CDR3 protein. A D gene is named only where the DNA matches it firmly. Clone size is given for some rows only: seen once, a few or many times, or a class if the clone is expanded.

size: .; J: TRBJ2-6; D: .; V: TRBV12-2; DNA: TGTGCAAGTCGCTTAGCCGGGACCGATGCTGGGTTTGGGGCCAACGTCCTGACTTTC; CDR3: CASRLAGTDAGFGANVLTF
size: .; J: TRBJ1-4; D: TRBD1; V: TRBV5-6; DNA: TGTGCCAGCAGCTTGTACGACAGGGATGAAAAACTGTTTTTT; CDR3: CASSLYDRDEKLFF
size: .; J: TRBJ2-3; D: .; V: TRBV5-1; DNA: TGCGCCAGCAGCTTGGCCTCAATGGGGGACAGCACAGATACGCAGTATTTT; CDR3: CASSLASMGDSTDTQYF
size: .; J: TRBJ2-1; D: TRBD2; V: TRBV5-1; DNA: TGCGCCAGCAGCCCTCTTCTAGCGGGCGAGCAGTTCTTC; CDR3: CASSPLLAGEQFF
size: .; J: TRBJ2-3; D: .; V: TRBV29-1; DNA: TGCAGCGTGGGGACTCCCGGGGGAGATACGCAGTATTTT; CDR3: CSVGTPGGDTQYF
size: .; J: TRBJ1-1; D: .; V: TRBV5-6; DNA: TGTGCCAGCAGCCTCGCTTTTTATACCTACCGAACTGAAGCTTTCTTT; CDR3: CASSLAFYTYRTEAFF
size: .; J: TRBJ1-2; D: .; V: TRBV20-1; DNA: TGCAGTGCTAGAGAAGGGTATGGCTACACCTTC; CDR3: CSAREGYGYTF
size: .; J: TRBJ2-5; D: .; V: TRBV20-1; DNA: TGCAGTGCTGGACAGTGGGAGACCCAGTACTTC; CDR3: CSAGQWETQYF
size: .; J: TRBJ1-1; D: .; V: TRBV7-2; DNA: TGTGCCAGCAGCTTAGTGGGGTTCCCTAGGGACACTGAAGCTTTCTTT; CDR3: CASSLVGFPRDTEAFF
size: .; J: TRBJ2-6; D: .; V: TRBV5-1; DNA: TGCGCCAGCAGCCCGTCTGGGGCCAACGTCCTGACTTTC; CDR3: CASSPSGANVLTF
size: .; J: TRBJ1-2; D: .; V: TRBV30; DNA: TGTGCCTCCATGACAGCTAACTATGGCTACACCTTC; CDR3: CASMTANYGYTF
size: .; J: TRBJ2-5; D: .; V: TRBV28; DNA: TGTGCCAGCAGTTTCCACCGGGACTGGGCCCAAGAGACCCAGTACTTC; CDR3: CASSFHRDWAQETQYF
size: .; J: TRBJ2-5; D: TRBD2; V: TRBV19; DNA: TGTGCCAGTAGGGGCCTAGCGGGGGACGGCGGGGAGACCCAGTACTTC; CDR3: CASRGLAGDGGETQYF
size: .; J: TRBJ2-1; D: TRBD2; V: TRBV10-3; DNA: TGTGCCACCGGGCTAGCGGGGGTTCTCTACAATGAGCAGTTCTTC; CDR3: CATGLAGVLYNEQFF
size: .; J: TRBJ1-3; D: .; V: TRBV18; DNA: TGTGCCAGCTCACCCGTAGGACCGACAGTCTCTGGAAACACCATATATTTT; CDR3: CASSPVGPTVSGNTIYF
size: .; J: TRBJ2-7; D: TRBD2; V: TRBV5-1; DNA: TGCGCCAGCAGCTCCCCCGGGACTAGCGGGCGCGAGCAGTACTTC; CDR3: CASSSPGTSGREQYF
size: .; J: TRBJ1-4; D: TRBD1; V: TRBV28; DNA: TGTGCCAGCAGATCCGAGGGGGCGGGGTGGGAAAAACTGTTTTTT; CDR3: CASRSEGAGWEKLFF
size: .; J: TRBJ1-5; D: .; V: TRBV7-6; DNA: TGTGCCAGCAGCTTAGGAGCTAGCGGGGGGCATCAGCCCCAGCATTTT; CDR3: CASSLGASGGHQPQHF
size: .; J: TRBJ1-4; D: .; V: TRBV5-6; DNA: TGTGCCAGCAGCTTTGTGGGGTCACGGAATGAAAAACTGTTTTTT; CDR3: CASSFVGSRNEKLFF
size: once; J: TRBJ2-7; D: TRBD1; V: TRBV29-1; DNA: TGCAGCGTTGGGGGCCCGGGACAGGGGGACGAGCAGTACTTC; CDR3: CSVGGPGQGDEQYF
size: .; J: TRBJ1-2; D: .; V: TRBV4-2; DNA: TGTGCCAGCAGCCAAGATCAGTTGGGGGCTCCTAACTATGGCTACACCTTC; CDR3: CASSQDQLGAPNYGYTF
size: .; J: TRBJ1-2; D: .; V: TRBV28; DNA: TGTGCCAGCAGTCAGGGGAACTTCAACTATGGCTACACCTTC; CDR3: CASSQGNFNYGYTF
size: .; J: TRBJ2-7; D: .; V: TRBV18; DNA: TGTGCCAGCTCAGGCGCCGTGGGGGAGCAGTACTTC; CDR3: CASSGAVGEQYF
size: .; J: TRBJ1-1; D: .; V: TRBV11-2; DNA: TGTGCCAGCACCCCCTTTGTGGGGGACACTGAAGCTTTCTTT; CDR3: CASTPFVGDTEAFF
size: .; J: TRBJ2-1; D: .; V: TRBV19; DNA: TGTGCCAGTAGTGAGGTCAATGAGCAGTTCTTC; CDR3: CASSEVNEQFF
size: .; J: TRBJ2-7; D: TRBD2; V: TRBV18; DNA: TGTGCCAGCTCACCAGGCGGCCCCAAGCGGGAAACCTACGAGCAGTACTTC; CDR3: CASSPGGPKRETYEQYF
size: .; J: TRBJ2-7; D: .; V: TRBV28; DNA: TGTGCCAGCAGCGCGGGACAGCTACCCTATGGGCAGTACTTC; CDR3: CASSAGQLPYGQYF
size: .; J: TRBJ1-1; D: .; V: TRBV6-5; DNA: TGTGCCAGCAGTTACCAGACCTCGGAAGCTTTCTTT; CDR3: CASSYQTSEAFF
size: once; J: TRBJ2-3; D: .; V: TRBV4-2; DNA: TGTGCCAGCAGCCAAGGGCTAGGTGATGCAGATACGCAGTATTTT; CDR3: CASSQGLGDADTQYF
size: .; J: TRBJ2-3; D: .; V: TRBV5-8; DNA: TGTGCCAGCAGCTTGGGACTCGACCGGTATACGCAGTATTTT; CDR3: CASSLGLDRYTQYF
size: .; J: TRBJ1-2; D: TRBD1; V: TRBV6-5; DNA: TGTGCCAGCCTGGACAGGGGGGTGAGCTACACCTTC; CDR3: CASLDRGVSYTF
size: .; J: TRBJ2-3; D: .; V: TRBV10-3; DNA: TGTGCCAGCCACCCGGGGGATACGCAGTATTTT; CDR3: CASHPGDTQYF
size: .; J: TRBJ1-2; D: .; V: TRBV25-1; DNA: TGTGCCAGCAGTCAGGGGTTTGGCTACACCTTC; CDR3: CASSQGFGYTF
size: .; J: TRBJ2-5; D: TRBD1; V: TRBV19; DNA: TGTGCCAGTAGTCCACCGACAGGGGGGGAAGAGACCCAGTACTTC; CDR3: CASSPPTGGEETQYF
size: .; J: TRBJ2-1; D: .; V: TRBV7-9; DNA: TGTGCCAGCAGCTTTCGAGGGAGAGATGAGCAGTTCTTC; CDR3: CASSFRGRDEQFF
size: .; J: TRBJ1-2; D: TRBD1; V: TRBV9; DNA: TGTGCCAGCAGCACGGGACAGGGAGAGGGCTACACCTTC; CDR3: CASSTGQGEGYTF
size: .; J: TRBJ1-2; D: TRBD1; V: TRBV2; DNA: TGTGCCAGCAGAGCCGGGACAGGCGAGGGGAGGGGCTACACCTTC; CDR3: CASRAGTGEGRGYTF
size: .; J: TRBJ2-3; D: .; V: TRBV7-3; DNA: TGTGCCAGCAGCCCGGGCCCAAGGGGGGGCACAGATACGCAGTATTTT; CDR3: CASSPGPRGGTDTQYF
size: .; J: TRBJ2-4; D: .; V: TRBV28; DNA: TGTGCCAGCAGCCCCGGGACCGCCAAAAACATTCAGTACTTC; CDR3: CASSPGTAKNIQYF
size: .; J: TRBJ2-6; D: .; V: TRBV28; DNA: TGTGCCAGCAGTTTACGGGGGCTCGGGGCCAACGTCCTGACTTTC; CDR3: CASSLRGLGANVLTF
size: .; J: TRBJ2-7; D: .; V: TRBV18; DNA: TGTGCCAGCTCACCACCGGGGGGATCCGAGCAGTACTTC; CDR3: CASSPPGGSEQYF
size: .; J: TRBJ1-2; D: .; V: TRBV7-9; DNA: TGTGCCAGCAGTCTGGGTGGGGGCCTGAGTCGTGGCTACACCTTC; CDR3: CASSLGGGLSRGYTF
size: .; J: TRBJ1-5; D: TRBD1; V: TRBV7-2; DNA: TGTGCCAGCAGCTACGGACAGGGTGTAGGTCAGCCCCAGCATTTT; CDR3: CASSYGQGVGQPQHF
size: .; J: TRBJ1-2; D: .; V: TRBV7-3; DNA: TGTGCCAGCAGCGAGGACGGGAACTATGGCTACACCTTC; CDR3: CASSEDGNYGYTF
size: once; J: TRBJ2-5; D: .; V: TRBV30; DNA: TGTGCCTGGAGTGTAGGCACCCAGGAGACCCAGTACTTC; CDR3: CAWSVGTQETQYF